Listed here are 5 T cell receptor beta chains from one sample, sequenced in a study of T cell responses to AZD1222 COVID-19 vaccine. Data came from immunoSEQ multiplex PCR; TCRdb stores just in-frame clones and leaves some out. The data show approximately 80,000 clones, 70% to 90% seen once. This specimen consisted of peripheral blood, obtained 28 days after the second AZD1222 dose. The receptor set was obtained from an adult who received the AZD1222 COVID-19 vaccine.

The chain couples TRBV19 to TRBJ2-5; D possibly uses TRBD1 or TRBD2 (5 bases each). The CDR3 is 13 residues long. The germline gives CDR1 LNHDA, CDR2 SQIVND (reference sequence). V lost 4 bases, J lost 7 bases, and 13 bases lay in between. The CDR3 nucleotides read TGTGCCAGTAGTAACGGGGCAGACGGGACCCAGTACTTC. Translated, it gives CASSNGADGTQYF.

The DNA for the CDR3 is TGTGCCAGCAGCCGGACAGAAGCCTCCTACGAGCAGTACTTC. Translation gives CASSRTEASYEQYF. The gene calls are TRBV11-2 and TRBJ2-7; perhaps TRBD1 as D (6 bases). V shed 5 bases and J shed 0 bases, with 11 bases lying between them. Germline assignment: CDR1 SGHAT and CDR2 FQNNGV. CDR3 length equals 14 residues.

This clone was counted once. This chain links TRBV6-5 with TRBJ2-2, with 9 bases lining up with TRBD1. CDR1 and CDR2 (germline): MNHEY, SVGAGI. The CDR3 runs 16 residues. With 0 bases clipped from V and 9 bases from J, the junction kept 8 bases outside the gene matches. DNA of the CDR3: TGTGCCAGCAGTTACTCATGGGGACAGGGTTCCCGGGAGCTGTTTTTT. It is translated as CASSYSWGQGSRELFF.

This chain links TRBV5-1 with TRBJ2-5; 13 positions match TRBD2. This CDR3 region has 19 residues. Germline-derived CDR1 and CDR2 are SGHRS and YFSETQ. The ends lost 0 bases at V and 0 bases at J; junction bases unmatched: 8. The CDR3 nucleotides read TGCGCCAGCAGCTTGGAACTAGCGGGGGGGCGGTCGTACCAAGAGACCCAGTACTTC. Translated, it gives CASSLELAGGRSYQETQYF.

The rearrangement joins TRBV6-1 to TRBJ1-4; D not resolved. V lost 2 bases and J lost 4, with 8 bases in between. The germline V gene encodes CDR1 MNHNS and CDR2 SASEGT. The CDR3 length is 14 residues. The CDR3 region is CASSERGNNEKLFF. The CDR3 DNA sequence: TGTGCCAGCAGTGAACGGGGAAATAATGAAAAACTGTTTTTT.